What follows are 25 T cell receptor beta chains derived from one specimen sequenced in a study of blood T cell repertoires in COVID-19. Using immunoSEQ multiplex PCR, the repertoire was profiled, and TCRdb retains in-frame clones only, with some absent. This sample has 200,000 to 250,000 clones, with 65% to 85% found just once. Material for sequencing was peripheral blood. These receptors all stem from a woman aged 55 to 70 with acute or convalescent COVID-19.

This rearrangement joins TRBV2 to TRBJ1-1; D gene uncertain. Germline values: CDR1 SNHLY, CDR2 FYNNEI. The V end was cut by 7 bases, the J end by 1 base, with 7 bases between. The length of the CDR3 is 12 residues. DNA for the CDR3: TGTGCCAGCATAAAGCAGAACACTGAAGCTTTCTTT. It is translated as CASIKQNTEAFF.

This clone was picked up one time. V is TRBV19 and J is TRBJ1-1; D unclear. The V end was cut by 6 bases, the J end by 11 bases, with 16 bases between. The CDR3 contains 12 residues. The germline CDR1 and CDR2 sequences are LNHDA and SQIVND (reference sequence). The CDR3 DNA sequence: TGTGCCAGTAGCATTGCTGGCCTAGGTGCTTTCTTT. Its translation is CASSIAGLGAFF.

The chain joins TRBV27 to TRBJ1-1; 7 bases are a match to TRBD1. CDR3 size: 14 residues. CDR1 and CDR2 (germline): MNHEY, SMNVEV (reference sequence). Losses at the gene ends were 0 bases for V and 4 bases for J; bases not matched to a gene: 2. CDR3 amino acids: CASSLSQGTTEAFF. The CDR3 DNA follows: TGTGCCAGCAGTTTATCACAGGGGACCACTGAAGCTTTCTTT.

This chain joins TRBV7-8 and TRBJ1-5; tentative D call: TRBD1 (6 bases). The CDR3 loop spans 14 amino acids. The V gene's germline CDR1 is SGHVS and CDR2 FQNEAQ. V was clipped by 1 base and J by 3 bases, with 7 bases between them. The CDR3 protein is CASSLGTVNQPQHF. The DNA for the CDR3 is TGTGCCAGCAGCTTAGGGACAGTCAATCAGCCCCAGCATTTT. Variable domain in full (rest from reference TRBV7-8 and TRBJ1-5): GAGVSQSPRYKVAKRGQDVALRCDPISGHVSLFWYQQALGQGPEFLTYFQNEAQLDKSGLPSDRFFAERPEGSVSTLKIQRTQQEDSAVYLCASSLGTVNQPQHFGDGTRLSIL.

Comments on this clone: The junction shows a germline mismatch at one end, possibly a read error. The CDR3 reads CASSLGRQGLYGQYF. In DNA form, the CDR3 reads TGTGCCAGCAGCTTGGGACGACAGGGGCTGTACGGGCAGTACTTC. This chain uses TRBV7-2 with TRBJ2-7, with 8 nucleotides matching TRBD1. Looked up from germline, CDR1 is SGHTA and CDR2 is FQGNSA. This CDR3 region has 15 residues.

The chain uses TRBV5-8 and TRBJ2-7; tentative D call: TRBD1 (6 bases). CDR3 length: 15 amino acids. V was pared by 4 bases and J by 2 bases, with 16 bases between. The V gene's germline CDR1 is SGHTS and CDR2 YDEGEE. The CDR3 DNA is TGTGCCAGCAGCCAGAGACAGGCCGGGACCTACGAGCAGTACTTC. Translation gives CASSQRQAGTYEQYF.

V is TRBV6-2 or TRBV6-3 and J is TRBJ2-2; 10 positions match TRBD2. The length of the CDR3 is 17 residues. Trimming at V came to 2 bases and at J to 0 bases, leaving 3 bases not matched to a gene. Germline V gives CDR1 MNHEY, CDR2 SVGEGT. The CDR3 reads CASSYPLAGANTGELFF. CDR3 DNA sequence: TGTGCCAGCAGTTACCCCCTAGCGGGAGCGAACACCGGGGAGCTGTTTTTT.

This clone has a single count. The chain carries TRBV6-1 and TRBJ2-3; no firm D call. V was shortened by 2 bases and J by 0 bases, with 18 bases between the two germline ends. From germline, CDR1 is MNHNS and CDR2 SASEGT. CDR3 length: 18 amino acids. The CDR3 DNA sequence: TGTGCCAGCAGTGAATTAGTGAGCTCCGCTTCTAGCACAGATACGCAGTATTTT. This translates into CASSELVSSASSTDTQYF.

The rearrangement links TRBV7-8 to TRBJ1-5; D uncertain. CDR3 length equals 15 residues. Germline-derived CDR1 and CDR2 are SGHVS and FQNEAQ. V lost 2 bases to trimming and J lost 0 bases, with 8 bases between them. The CDR3 loop reads CASSLRANSNQPQHF. The CDR3 DNA is TGTGCCAGCAGCTTACGAGCTAATAGCAATCAGCCCCAGCATTTT.

This clone was recorded a few times. The chain combines TRBV3-1 (or the pseudogene TRBV3-2) with TRBJ2-5, with 7 bases matching TRBD2. This CDR3 is 15 amino acids long. The ends lost 2 bases at V and 4 bases at J; junction bases unmatched: 7. The germline V gene encodes CDR1 LGHDT and CDR2 YNNKEL (reference sequence). CDR3 coding DNA: TGTGCCAGCAGCCAAAACCACGGGGGGAGAGAGACCCAGTACTTC. Its protein product is CASSQNHGGRETQYF.

In its sample, this clone was seen a few times. V and J are TRBV7-9 and TRBJ2-7; 9 nucleotides match TRBD1. V gave up 2 bases and J gave up 7 bases; unmatched junction bases: 6. The CDR3 loop spans 14 amino acids. CDR1 SEHNR and CDR2 FQNEAQ come from the germline V gene (reference sequence). The CDR3 sequence is CASSLHRDREEQYF. CDR3 DNA: TGTGCCAGCAGCTTACACCGGGACAGGGAAGAGCAGTACTTC.

This clone has a single count. CDR3 nucleotide sequence: TGCGCCAGCAGCGGAAGACAGGGCGGCTCTGAAGCTTTCTTT. Translating it yields CASSGRQGGSEAFF. The chain combines TRBV5-1 with TRBJ1-1; TRBD1 matches 7 bases. Losses at the gene ends were 4 bases for V and 6 bases for J; bases not matched to a gene: 9. CDR1 and CDR2 from the germline V gene are SGHRS and YFSETQ. CDR3 length: 14 residues.

CDR3 sequence: CASSLPTDTQYF. The CDR3 nucleotides read TGTGCCAGCAGCCTCCCGACAGATACGCAGTATTTT. The chain employs TRBV14 and TRBJ2-3, with D hard to call. The V and J ends lost 4 bases and 3 bases respectively, with 5 bases between them. The CDR3 length is 12 residues. Germline V lookup: CDR1 SGHDN, CDR2 FVKESK. The whole variable domain, remainder taken from reference TRBV14 and TRBJ2-3, is EAGVTQFPSHSVIEKGQTVTLRCDPISGHDNLYWYRRVMGKEIKFLLHFVKESKQDESGMPNNRFLAERTGGTYSTLKVQPAELEDSGVYFCASSLPTDTQYFGPGTRLTVL.

The sample holds one count of this clone. This chain uses TRBV15 with TRBJ1-5; TRBD1 matches at 10 bases. CDR3 length: 15 residues. The V gene end was trimmed by 3 bases and the J gene end by 6 bases; junction bases not matched to a gene: 5. Germline V gene lookup returns CDR1 LNHNV and CDR2 YYDKDF (reference sequence). Here the CDR3 reads CATSRGTGVGQPQHF. CDR3 nucleotide sequence: TGTGCCACCAGCAGGGGGACAGGGGTAGGTCAGCCCCAGCATTTT.

The rearrangement joins TRBV3-1 (or the pseudogene TRBV3-2) to TRBJ2-1; TRBD2 matches 9 bases. The CDR3 is made up of 15 amino acids. CDR1 is LGHDT, CDR2 YNNKEL, per germline (reference sequence). J was trimmed by 6 bases and V by 4 bases; bases with no gene match: 7. The CDR3 DNA reads as TGTGCCAGCAGCCTCGGGGCTAGCGGGGTCAATGAGCAGTTCTTC. It yields the protein CASSLGASGVNEQFF.

The chain links TRBV9 to TRBJ1-1; weak D call: TRBD1 (6 bases). The CDR3 has 16 amino acids. The germline CDR1 and CDR2 sequences are SGDLS and YYNGEE. Trimming cost V 3 bases and J 0 bases, with 15 bases left between them. The CDR3 reads CASSGGGSGMNTEAFF. CDR3 DNA: TGTGCCAGCAGCGGAGGGGGTTCGGGGATGAACACTGAAGCTTTCTTT.

The chain joins TRBV5-1 to TRBJ1-2; TRBD1 agrees at 7 bases. Germline V gives CDR1 SGHRS, CDR2 YFSETQ. Germline trimming cut 4 bases from V and 4 bases from J; bases unmatched to any gene: 4. The CDR3 extends over 13 amino acids. The CDR3 reads CASSIDRAYGYTF. The CDR3 coding sequence is TGCGCCAGCAGCATTGACAGGGCCTATGGCTACACCTTC. The whole variable domain, remainder taken from reference TRBV5-1 and TRBJ1-2, is KAGVTQTPRYLIKTRGQQVTLSCSPISGHRSVSWYQQTPGQGLQFLFEYFSETQRNKGNFPGRFSGRQFSNSRSEMNVSTLELGDSALYLCASSIDRAYGYTFGSGTRLTVV.

The V and J genes are TRBV7-2 and TRBJ2-1, with TRBD2 as a possible D gene (5 bases). The germline V gene has CDR1 SGHTA and CDR2 FQGNSA. This CDR3 is built from 13 residues. The germline V and J ends were trimmed by 1 base and 9 bases, with 10 bases remaining between them. In DNA form, the CDR3 reads TGTGCCAGCAGCTTAGGGCTAGCTCGTGAGCAGTTCTTC. Amino acid sequence: CASSLGLAREQFF.

The chain uses TRBV7-3 and TRBJ2-1; 9 positions agree with TRBD2. CDR3 length: 16 residues. The junction had 14 bases not matched to a gene; V was cut back by 5 bases and J by 9 bases. Germline CDR1 reads SGHTA; CDR2 reads FQGTGA. CDR3 protein: CASSPQRAGGPGEQFF. CDR3 DNA sequence: TGTGCCAGCAGCCCCCAGAGGGCGGGGGGGCCTGGTGAGCAGTTCTTC.

V gene TRBV9 combines with J gene TRBJ1-1, with TRBD1 identical over 11 bases. Germline-derived CDR1 and CDR2 are SGDLS and YYNGEE. The V segment lost 4 bases and the J segment 5 bases; nucleotides outside the gene matches: 7. The CDR3 is 15 amino acids. The CDR3 here is CASSKTDRGRTEAFF. Here the CDR3 DNA reads TGTGCCAGCAGCAAGACGGACAGGGGGCGGACTGAAGCTTTCTTT.

The genes are TRBV28 and TRBJ2-7; perhaps TRBD1 as D (6 bases). Trimming took 2 bases from V and 3 from J, leaving 8 bases between them. The CDR3 loop spans 13 amino acids. Per germline, CDR1 MDHEN and CDR2 SYDVKM. CDR3 residues: CASSLIQGYEQYF. The CDR3, as DNA: TGTGCCAGCAGTTTAATACAGGGCTACGAGCAGTACTTC. Complete variable domain (other parts from reference TRBV28 and TRBJ2-7): DVKVTQSSRYLVKRTGEKVFLECVQDMDHENMFWYRQDPGLGLRLIYFSYDVKMKEKGDIPEGYSVSREKKERFSLILESASTNQTSMYLCASSLIQGYEQYFGPGTRLTVT.

This sequence joins TRBV12-3 or TRBV12-4 and TRBJ1-2, with D unresolved. The CDR3 is 11 residues long. V gave up 3 bases and J gave up 6 bases, with 5 bases separating them. The CDR3 nucleotides read TGTGCCAGCAGTTTTCCCGATGGCTACACCTTC. Protein: CASSFPDGYTF.

This rearrangement joins TRBV11-3 to TRBJ1-6; TRBD1 agrees at 8 bases. The germline CDR1 and CDR2 sequences are SGHNT and YENEEA. This CDR3 contains 14 residues. V shed 2 bases, J shed 10 bases, and the junction held 4 bases outside the gene matches. The CDR3 protein is CASSLFGQGSPLHF. Written as DNA, the CDR3 is TGTGCCAGCAGCTTATTTGGACAGGGATCACCCCTCCACTTT. Full variable domain (rest looked up from reference TRBV11-3 and TRBJ1-6): EAGVVQSPRYKIIEKKQPVAFWCNPISGHNTLYWYLQNLGQGPELLIRYENEEAVDDSQLPKDRFSAERLKGVDSTLKIQPAELGDSAVYLCASSLFGQGSPLHFGNGTRLTVT.

The J gene is TRBJ1-2, the V gene TRBV6-6; D is undetermined. This CDR3 is 13 amino acids long. V dropped 2 bases and J dropped 4 bases, with 8 bases sitting between them. The germline V gene has CDR1 MNHNY and CDR2 SVGAGI (reference sequence). CDR3 sequence (DNA): TGTGCCAGCAGTTACGTGGGCACCTATGGCTACACCTTC. This codes for CASSYVGTYGYTF.

The chain joins TRBV10-3 to TRBJ2-1, with 10 nucleotides matching TRBD2. After removal of 6 bases from V and 4 bases from J, the junction contained 3 bases not matched to a gene. From germline, CDR1 is ENHRY and CDR2 SYGVKD. The CDR3 loop spans 14 amino acids. The CDR3 loop reads CAIRAGGHYNEQFF. For the CDR3, the DNA is TGTGCCATCAGAGCGGGGGGGCATTACAATGAGCAGTTCTTC.